This T cell receptor beta chain stems from a study of early T cells in non-severe SARS-CoV-2 infection (dated by TCRdb to 2020 to 2023). Notes on the research overall: Because TCR sequencing relied on bulk RNA taken from unsorted whole blood, pairing of alpha and beta chains was not possible. General findings and caveats noted by the study authors: VDJdb matching was skewed toward anti-spike CD8 responses and likely underestimated virus-specific expansions by missing private and CD4 specificities.

This clonotype has ten or more counts. The specificity of this receptor is unknown. Per-nucleotide qualities are absent, and no much larger clonotype sits a single base away. The germline V gene sets CDR1 to SQVTM and CDR2 to ANQGSEA. V is cut back by 5 bases and J by 8 bases, with 10 bases in the junction unmatched. From the cysteine up to the phenylalanine, the CDR3 has a length of 14 residues. Only the CDR3 DNA stays, 42 bases, in frame from base 1. Libraries were made using 5' RACE. Sequenced on a NextSeq 500. To correct for sequencing error and PCR bias, the TCR library protocol tagged individual cDNA molecules with unique molecular identifiers. TCR alpha and beta chains were both sequenced, and the abundances of alpha and beta sequences in each sample were closely correlated with each other. In the authors' own workflow: Decombinator V4 was used to annotate TCR sequences for V gene, J gene and CDR3. TCRs were defined as expanded if a significant change between any two time points was detected under a Poisson model with p below 0.0001. TCR abundances were normalised to the total number of TCRs sequenced in each sample and reported as counts per million. MAIT TCRs were defined by TRAV1-2 paired with TRAJ12, TRAJ20 or TRAJ33, and iNKT TCRs by TRAV10 paired with TRAJ18. VDJdb, accessed 1 November 2021, was searched for CMV, EBV and SARS-CoV-2 annotated TCRs, excluding TCRs annotated for multiple antigens. TCRdb trimmed public reads at Q25 via fastp, called clones via MiXCR and kept in-frame beta chains. A single entry per CDR3 protein holds the most common genes and DNA from its merged rows. The authors' filters were not applied to this entry. This sample holds tens of thousands of distinct CDR3 sequences; over 4.5% were observed only once. The top ten constitute approximately 30% of the sample.

The study was a case-control design nested within a healthcare worker cohort in London, UK, with weekly nasopharyngeal swab PCR tests and blood sampling. Healthcare workers were recruited between 23 and 31 March 2020, during the week of the UK lockdown, and were followed weekly for up to about 15 weeks. The sequence came from an adult who was a healthcare worker with PCR-confirmed SARS-CoV-2 infection or an uninfected control (not recorded which). The specimen was whole blood. The chain links TRBV29-1 with TRBJ1-4; 8 of the junction bases match TRBD1. Read as DNA, the sequence is TGCAGCGTTATTACAGGGGGTGCTCGGGAAAAACTGTTTTTT. Translated, this is CSVITGGAREKLFF.